The next 30 T cell receptor beta chains were all read from a single sample in a study of technical replicates of blood from a handful of donors. The table came from immunoSEQ multiplex PCR; TCRdb's copy has only in-frame clones and leaves some out. The sample lists about 14,000 clones, roughly four fifths occurring once. The sample taken for sequencing was PBMCs. These receptors came from a human donor in good health.

V gene TRBV7-9 combines with J gene TRBJ2-3; 7 nucleotides line up with TRBD2. The CDR3 runs 15 residues. The germline V gene encodes CDR1 SEHNR and CDR2 FQNEAQ (reference sequence). V trimming: 6 bases; J trimming: 8 bases; junction bases outside the gene matches: 14. CDR3 sequence reads: CASSPLRAGVGTQYF. The DNA for the CDR3 is TGTGCCAGCAGTCCGTTAAGGGCGGGAGTGGGTACGCAGTATTTT.

This chain connects TRBV6-1 to TRBJ2-1; D is perhaps TRBD2 (5 bases). The CDR3 is 14 residues long. V lost 2 bases and J lost 2, with 7 bases in between. In germline, CDR1 is MNHNS, CDR2 SASEGT. CDR3 DNA: TGTGCCAGCAGTGAACAGCGGCCCTACAATGAGCAGTTCTTC. It codes for CASSEQRPYNEQFF.

V and J are TRBV5-4 and TRBJ2-5; 9 bases map to TRBD1. The tail of the sequence fits TRBJ2-7 better, so the J call may be wrong. This CDR3 region has 15 residues. Germline values: CDR1 SGHNT, CDR2 YYREEE (reference sequence). The chain's CDR3 is CASSLGQGGLYEQYF. CDR3 bases: TGTGCCAGCAGCTTGGGACAGGGGGGTCTCTACGAGCAGTACTTC.

This chain uses TRBV10-1 with TRBJ2-1; the match to TRBD2 covers 9 bases. The V gene end was trimmed by 3 bases and the J gene end by 5 bases; junction bases not matched to a gene: 2. The CDR3 totals 14 residues. Germline loops: CDR1 WNHNN, CDR2 SYGVQD (reference sequence). The chain's CDR3 is CASSEGGRDNEQFF. The CDR3 DNA reads TGCGCCAGCAGTGAAGGCGGGAGGGACAATGAGCAGTTCTTC.

V gene TRBV19 combines with J gene TRBJ1-5; 10 bases map to TRBD1. Germline lookup yields CDR1 LNHDA and CDR2 SQIVND (reference sequence). Germline trimming cut 7 bases from V and 5 bases from J; bases unmatched to any gene: 2. The length of the CDR3 is 13 residues. CDR3 region: CASKDRGDQPQHF. CDR3 nucleotide sequence: TGTGCCAGTAAGGACAGGGGGGATCAGCCCCAGCATTTT. The full variable domain, with the rest looked up from reference TRBV19 and TRBJ1-5, is DGGITQSPKYLFRKEGQNVTLSCEQNLNHDAMYWYRQDPGQGLRLIYYSQIVNDFQKGDIAEGYSVSREKKESFPLTVTSAQKNPTAFYLCASKDRGDQPQHFGDGTRLSIL.

The rearrangement links TRBV29-1 to TRBJ2-1; the match to TRBD1 covers 7 bases. V trimming: 7 bases; J trimming: 5 bases; junction bases outside the gene matches: 11. The CDR3 extends over 14 amino acids. Germline lookup yields CDR1 SQVTM and CDR2 ANQGSEA. The CDR3 region is CSGYLGTADNEQFF. The DNA of the CDR3 is TGCAGCGGGTACCTCGGGACAGCCGACAATGAGCAGTTCTTC.

The rearrangement links TRBV5-1 to TRBJ2-1; 8 bases are shared with TRBD2. The junction had 7 bases not matched to a gene; V was cut back by 3 bases and J by 8 bases. Germline values: CDR1 SGHRS, CDR2 YFSETQ. The CDR3 extends over 14 amino acids. The CDR3 region is CASSYASGSDEQFF. In DNA, the CDR3 is TGCGCCAGCAGCTACGCCAGCGGGAGCGATGAGCAGTTCTTC.

The chain carries TRBV10-2 and TRBJ1-2; weak D call: TRBD1 (6 bases). V lost 5 bases and J lost 2, with 12 bases in between. Germline assignment: CDR1 WSHSY and CDR2 SAAADI. CDR3 size: 14 residues. CDR3 coding DNA: TGCGCCAGCAGTCCTGTAACAGGGAACTATGGCTACACCTTC. It codes for CASSPVTGNYGYTF.

In nucleotides, the CDR3 is TGTGCCAGCAGCTTAGCGAGGGGACAGGGGGCTCCTGAAGCTTTCTTT. It encodes CASSLARGQGAPEAFF. This chain links TRBV7-8 with TRBJ1-1, with 12 bases lining up with TRBD1. In germline, CDR1 is SGHVS, CDR2 FQNEAQ. V gave up 0 bases and J gave up 6 bases; unmatched junction bases: 5. The CDR3 consists of 16 residues.

The genes are TRBV19 and TRBJ2-3, with 7 positions matching TRBD1. The germline V gene has CDR1 LNHDA and CDR2 SQIVND (reference sequence). This CDR3 comprises 15 residues. Germline trimming cut 2 bases from V and 0 bases from J; bases unmatched to any gene: 2. The DNA of the CDR3 is TGTGCCAGTAGTATACGGGACAGAAGCACAGATACGCAGTATTTT. Protein product: CASSIRDRSTDTQYF.

The chain is built from TRBV28 and TRBJ2-4; tentatively, D is TRBD1 (6 bases). Trimming pared 6 bases from V and 1 base from J, leaving 19 bases between. Germline V gene data show CDR1 as MDHEN and CDR2 as SYDVKM. CDR3 size: 17 residues. In DNA, the CDR3 is TGTGCCAGCAGAAAGGCACAGGGCGGCGGGGCCAAAAACATTCAGTACTTC. Protein product: CASRKAQGGGAKNIQYF.

This clone was seen a single time. V gene TRBV4-2 combines with J gene TRBJ1-5; tentative D call: TRBD1 (5 bases). The length of the CDR3 is 16 residues. Germline V gives CDR1 LGHNA, CDR2 YNFKEQ. Between the trimmed V and J ends, which lost 0 bases and 5 bases, there was a span of 14 bases. CDR3 sequence (DNA): TGTGCCAGCAGCCAAGAAATCGCCAGGGAGGATCAGCCCCAGCATTTT. This translates into CASSQEIAREDQPQHF.

This clone appeared once. The chain is built from TRBV30 and TRBJ2-3; 7 bases align to TRBD2. The CDR3 totals 15 residues. Germline V gives CDR1 GTSNPN, CDR2 SVGIG (reference sequence). V lost 3 bases and J lost 1; bases outside the gene matches: 7. This chain's CDR3 is CAWRKREDGTDTQYF. For the CDR3, the DNA is TGTGCCTGGAGGAAACGGGAGGACGGCACAGATACGCAGTATTTT.

The V and J genes are TRBV30 and TRBJ1-3; 7 bases line up with TRBD1. The V segment lost 5 bases and the J segment 4 bases; nucleotides outside the gene matches: 14. In germline, CDR1 is GTSNPN, CDR2 SVGIG (reference sequence). The CDR3 covers 16 residues. The CDR3 loop reads CAWREPTGFMGNTIYF. CDR3 DNA: TGTGCCTGGCGAGAGCCGACAGGGTTCATGGGAAACACCATATATTTT.

This CDR3 reads CASYSGETQYF. In DNA, the CDR3 is TGTGCCAGCTACAGCGGGGAGACCCAGTACTTC. This chain uses TRBV28 with TRBJ2-5; TRBD2 might be the D (6 bases). The germline CDR1 and CDR2 sequences are MDHEN and SYDVKM. The CDR3 is made up of 11 amino acids. Between the trimmed V and J ends, which lost 8 bases and 5 bases, there was a span of 9 bases.

This sequence joins TRBV11-2 and TRBJ2-1; D uncertain. V lost 1 base, J lost 5 bases, and 9 bases lay in between. Germline-derived CDR1 and CDR2 are SGHAT and FQNNGV. The CDR3 is 14 amino acids. The CDR3 loop is CASSLVEANNEQFF. DNA of the CDR3: TGTGCCAGCAGCTTAGTTGAGGCAAACAATGAGCAGTTCTTC.

The J gene is TRBJ2-3, the V gene TRBV9; 7 positions agree with TRBD1. Germline lookup yields CDR1 SGDLS and CDR2 YYNGEE. Trimming cost V 2 bases and J 2 bases; bases outside gene matches: 5. The CDR3 is made up of 15 amino acids. As DNA, the CDR3 is TGTGCCAGCAGCGTTACGGGACAGCCCACAGATACGCAGTATTTT. Translating gives CASSVTGQPTDTQYF.

The J gene is TRBJ2-5, the V gene TRBV19; TRBD1 aligns across 12 bases. This CDR3 comprises 16 residues. V gave up 5 bases and J gave up 5 bases; unmatched junction bases: 9. From germline, CDR1 is LNHDA and CDR2 SQIVND (reference sequence). CDR3 residues: CASSGAGTGGQETQYF. The CDR3 DNA follows: TGTGCCAGTAGTGGAGCCGGGACAGGGGGCCAGGAGACCCAGTACTTC.

The chain employs TRBV9 and TRBJ1-1, with D possibly being TRBD1 (5 bases). The CDR3 is made up of 13 amino acids. Germline-derived CDR1 and CDR2 are SGDLS and YYNGEE. V was pared by 0 bases and J by 8 bases, with 11 bases between. CDR3 DNA sequence: TGTGCCAGCAGCGTAGCTTCCGGGGGAGAAGCTTTCTTT. It specifies CASSVASGGEAFF.

The chain uses TRBV6-4 and TRBJ2-3; TRBD2 might be the D (6 bases). Germline V CDR1 and CDR2: MRHNA, SNTAGT. V was cut by 6 bases and J by 0 bases, with 10 bases left in between. This CDR3 region has 14 residues. The CDR3 DNA reads TGTGCCAGCAGCCCGGGACTGAGCACAGATACGCAGTATTTT. It specifies CASSPGLSTDTQYF.

The chain joins TRBV11-2 to TRBJ1-5, with a possible D match to TRBD1 (5 bases). Germline V gene lookup returns CDR1 SGHAT and CDR2 FQNNGV. There are 13 residues in the CDR3. V was cut by 2 bases and J by 5 bases, with 7 bases left in between. DNA of the CDR3: TGTGCCAGCAGCTTACAGGGTGATCAGCCCCAGCATTTT. Translating it yields CASSLQGDQPQHF.

The chain uses TRBV28 and TRBJ2-5, with D uncertain. V gave up 2 bases and J gave up 3 bases, with 7 bases separating them. Germline CDR1 and CDR2: MDHEN and SYDVKM. CDR3 size: 13 residues. CDR3 in amino acids: CASSLEAEETQYF. The CDR3, as DNA: TGTGCCAGCAGTTTAGAGGCCGAAGAGACCCAGTACTTC.

The gene calls are TRBV6-1 and TRBJ1-1; weak D call: TRBD1 (5 bases). The CDR3 runs 18 residues. Germline V lookup: CDR1 MNHNS, CDR2 SASEGT. Trimming stripped 1 base from V and 0 bases from J, with 18 bases between. CDR3 amino acids: CASSEGLLRQTMNTEAFF. CDR3 nucleotide sequence: TGTGCCAGCAGTGAAGGGTTATTAAGACAGACCATGAACACTGAAGCTTTCTTT.

V and J are TRBV18 and TRBJ1-1; 9 bases are a match to TRBD1. V was clipped by 2 bases and J by 3 bases; unmatched bases: 10. CDR1 is KGHSH and CDR2 is LQKENI in the germline V gene. The CDR3 loop spans 17 amino acids. The CDR3 region has the DNA TGTGCCAGCTCACCAAATGAGGGACAGGGAGGGGACACTGAAGCTTTCTTT. It translates to CASSPNEGQGGDTEAFF.

This chain joins TRBV19 and TRBJ2-6; possibly TRBD2 for D (5 bases). Trimming took 8 bases from V and 1 from J, leaving 21 bases between them. The CDR3 runs 18 residues. Germline V gene sequence: CDR1 LNHDA, CDR2 SQIVND (reference sequence). CDR3 amino acids: CASSWSDPRRSGANVLTF. CDR3 DNA sequence: TGTGCCAGTTCCTGGTCCGACCCACGGAGGTCTGGGGCCAACGTCCTGACTTTC.

The chain joins TRBV4-2 to TRBJ2-5; D possibly corresponds to TRBD2 (6 bases). With 0 bases removed from V and 1 base from J, the gap between germline ends came to 15 bases. This CDR3 spans 17 amino acids. The germline CDR1 and CDR2 sequences are LGHNA and YNFKEQ. The DNA of the CDR3 is TGTGCCAGCAGCCAAGATCGCCGGGACTTCTCCCAAGAGACCCAGTACTTC. As protein: CASSQDRRDFSQETQYF.

The chain links TRBV7-9 to TRBJ2-5; the match to TRBD1 covers 7 bases. The CDR3 extends over 15 amino acids. After removal of 3 bases from V and 3 bases from J, the junction contained 7 bases not matched to a gene. Germline V gene sequence: CDR1 SEHNR, CDR2 FQNEAQ (reference sequence). This CDR3 reads CASSFIGQAKETQYF. As DNA, the CDR3 is TGTGCCAGCAGCTTTATCGGACAGGCAAAAGAGACCCAGTACTTC.

This rearrangement joins TRBV28 to TRBJ1-3; D uncertain. Germline V gene data show CDR1 as MDHEN and CDR2 as SYDVKM. Trimming cost V 5 bases and J 4 bases, with 12 bases left between them. This CDR3 has 14 residues. Here the CDR3 reads CASSLPHEGNTIYF. The CDR3, as DNA: TGTGCCAGCAGTCTGCCTCATGAGGGAAACACCATATATTTT.

The chain employs TRBV14 and TRBJ2-2; 10 bases align to TRBD2. The CDR3 runs 16 residues. V trimming: 3 bases; J trimming: 3 bases; junction bases outside the gene matches: 4. Germline-derived CDR1 and CDR2 are SGHDN and FVKESK. For the CDR3, the DNA is TGTGCCAGCAGCCACAGGACTAGCGGTGACACCGGGGAGCTGTTTTTT. Its protein is CASSHRTSGDTGELFF. Based on the CDR3 plus reference TRBV14 and TRBJ2-2, the full variable domain is EAGVTQFPSHSVIEKGQTVTLRCDPISGHDNLYWYRRVMGKEIKFLLHFVKESKQDESGMPNNRFLAERTGGTYSTLKVQPAELEDSGVYFCASSHRTSGDTGELFFGEGSRLTVL.

This clone appeared once. The junction departs from the called germline gene at one end, perhaps through a read error. The genes are TRBV5-1 and TRBJ2-3, with 7 bases lining up with TRBD1. The CDR3 covers 15 residues. From germline, CDR1 is SGHRS and CDR2 YFSETQ. In DNA, the CDR3 is TGCGCCAGCACCTTGGAGTCCCAGGGGGCAGATACGCAGTATTTT. It encodes CASTLESQGADTQYF.